These 23 T cell receptor beta chains originate from one sample sequenced in a study of control samples from healthy donors and cancer patients. Generated by immunoSEQ multiplex PCR, the TCRdb table keeps only in-frame clones and is missing some. The repertoire consists of approximately 88,000 clones, with 80% to 95% occurring once and the leading ten covering over 0.75%. The sequenced material came from blood. Receptors originate from a woman between 25 and 40 years old in good health.

The V call is TRBV10-3, the J call TRBJ1-1, with D perhaps matching TRBD1 (5 bases). The CDR3 is 13 residues long. The germline CDR1 and CDR2 sequences are ENHRY and SYGVKD. V lost 3 bases and J 4 bases, leaving 9 bases between the germline ends. The CDR3 loop reads CAISDQGGTEAFF. CDR3 in DNA: TGTGCCATCAGTGACCAGGGTGGCACTGAAGCTTTCTTT.

This clone appeared once. This chain links TRBV7-2 with TRBJ2-1; 9 bases are shared with TRBD1. The germline V gene has CDR1 SGHTA and CDR2 FQGNSA. The CDR3 spans 15 residues. V lost 1 base to trimming and J lost 7 bases; unmatched junction nucleotides: 5. This chain's CDR3 is CASSLVRDRANEQFF. As DNA, the CDR3 is TGTGCCAGCAGCTTAGTGAGGGACAGGGCAAATGAGCAGTTCTTC.

The chain combines TRBV9 with TRBJ2-3; 7 nucleotides line up with TRBD1. CDR1 and CDR2 (germline): SGDLS, YYNGEE. J lost 2 bases, V lost 1 base, and 7 bases had no gene match. This CDR3 comprises 16 residues. This chain's CDR3 is CASSVRGGQLTDTQYF. The CDR3 DNA is TGTGCCAGCAGCGTAAGAGGGGGACAGCTCACAGATACGCAGTATTTT.

The rearrangement links TRBV7-9 to TRBJ1-1; 10 bases agree with TRBD1. The CDR3 covers 14 residues. V lost 3 bases, J lost 5 bases, and 3 bases stayed unmatched. The germline gives CDR1 SEHNR, CDR2 FQNEAQ (reference sequence). DNA for the CDR3: TGTGCCAGCAGCTTGACAGGGGGCAGGACTGAAGCTTTCTTT. Its translation: CASSLTGGRTEAFF.

The chain links TRBV6-4 to TRBJ2-1; D is possibly TRBD1 (5 bases). There are 15 residues in the CDR3. Per germline, CDR1 MRHNA and CDR2 SNTAGT. Trimming took off 6 bases at V and 3 bases at J, with 15 bases between the two ends. This CDR3 reads CASSPRDSSYNEQFF. CDR3 DNA sequence: TGTGCCAGCAGCCCCAGAGACAGTAGCTACAATGAGCAGTTCTTC.

This clone was found a few times. V gene TRBV19 combines with J gene TRBJ2-7; D unclear. V was shortened by 2 bases and J by 9 bases, with 14 bases between the two germline ends. This CDR3 region has 13 residues. Germline CDR1 and CDR2: LNHDA and SQIVND (reference sequence). The chain's CDR3 is CASSIKDGSGQYF. For the CDR3, the DNA is TGTGCCAGTAGTATAAAGGACGGATCTGGGCAGTACTTC. The full variable domain, in which reference TRBV19 and TRBJ2-7 provide the parts outside the CDR3, is DGGITQSPKYLFRKEGQNVTLSCEQNLNHDAMYWYRQDPGQGLRLIYYSQIVNDFQKGDIAEGYSVSREKKESFPLTVTSAQKNPTAFYLCASSIKDGSGQYFGPGTRLTVT.

The CDR3 nucleotides are TGTGCCAGCAGCACAGGGCGGACAACTAATGAAAAACTGTTTTTT. Protein sequence: CASSTGRTTNEKLFF. The gene calls are TRBV7-7 and TRBJ1-4, with D perhaps matching TRBD1 (6 bases). V dropped 5 bases and J dropped 0 bases, with 10 bases sitting between them. The germline gives CDR1 SSHAT, CDR2 FNYEAQ (reference sequence). The CDR3 is 15 residues long.

J is TRBJ2-1 and V is TRBV30; no reliable D call. V lost 0 bases and J 2 bases, leaving 8 bases between the germline ends. The CDR3 loop spans 14 amino acids. CDR1 is GTSNPN and CDR2 is SVGIG in the germline V gene (reference sequence). The CDR3 DNA is TGTGCCTGGAGTGTACTGTCCCCCTACAATGAGCAGTTCTTC. It codes for CAWSVLSPYNEQFF.

CDR3 amino acids: CASSINSNTGELFF. In DNA, the CDR3 is TGTGCCAGTAGTATAAACAGTAACACCGGGGAGCTGTTTTTT. The chain is built from TRBV19 and TRBJ2-2; D uncertain. The germline V gene encodes CDR1 LNHDA and CDR2 SQIVND (reference sequence). The CDR3 is made up of 14 amino acids. The V gene lost 2 bases and the J gene lost 2 bases, with 6 bases spanning the gap.

The CDR3 spells CASRTGIGTTEAFF. CDR3 in DNA: TGTGCCAGCAGAACCGGTATCGGGACAACTGAAGCTTTCTTT. The chain uses TRBV7-8 and TRBJ1-1, with a weak D call TRBD1 (6 bases). V was clipped by 6 bases and J by 5 bases, with 16 bases between them. The germline gives CDR1 SGHVS, CDR2 FQNEAQ. The CDR3 runs 14 residues. Using reference TRBV7-8 and TRBJ1-1 for the parts outside the CDR3, the full variable domain is GAGVSQSPRYKVAKRGQDVALRCDPISGHVSLFWYQQALGQGPEFLTYFQNEAQLDKSGLPSDRFFAERPEGSVSTLKIQRTQQEDSAVYLCASRTGIGTTEAFFGQGTRLTVV.

V is TRBV5-5 and J is TRBJ2-2; D remains ambiguous. Trimming shortened V by 1 base and J by 0 bases, and 1 base separated the two germline ends. The germline CDR1 and CDR2 sequences are SGHKS and YYEKEE (reference sequence). This CDR3 contains 13 residues. This CDR3 is CASSLTNTGELFF. For the CDR3, the DNA is TGTGCCAGCAGCTTGACGAACACCGGGGAGCTGTTTTTT.

V and J are TRBV4-1 and TRBJ2-3; 11 bases map to TRBD1. The V gene end was trimmed by 3 bases and the J gene end by 5 bases; junction bases not matched to a gene: 4. The germline CDR1 and CDR2 sequences are MGHRA and YSYEKL. This CDR3 has 15 amino acids. CDR3 protein: CASSQDRGLGDTQYF. The CDR3 nucleotides read TGCGCCAGCAGCCAGGACAGGGGGCTGGGAGATACGCAGTATTTT.

CDR3 coding DNA: TGTGCCAGCAGTTCCTTCCTCCGATCAGGGGGCCCCGGACTGAACACCATATATTTT. Translated: CASSSFLRSGGPGLNTIYF. The chain links TRBV6-2 or TRBV6-3 to TRBJ1-3; TRBD1 matches 8 bases. The length of the CDR3 is 19 residues. J gave up 7 bases and V 4 bases, and 21 bases lay outside the gene matches. CDR1 and CDR2 from the germline V gene are MNHEY and SVGEGT.

The V gene is TRBV5-5, the J gene TRBJ1-5; the D is unclear. The germline V gene encodes CDR1 SGHKS and CDR2 YYEKEE (reference sequence). The germline V and J ends were trimmed by 4 bases and 0 bases, with 8 bases remaining between them. The CDR3 totals 14 residues. The DNA for the CDR3 is TGTGCCAGCAGCCCCAGGTATAGCAATCAGCCCCAGCATTTT. Translated, it gives CASSPRYSNQPQHF. The variable domain in full, completed from reference TRBV5-5 and TRBJ1-5, reads DAGVTQSPTHLIKTRGQQVTLRCSPISGHKSVSWYQQVLGQGPQFIFQYYEKEERGRGNFPDRFSARQFPNYSSELNVNALLLGDSALYLCASSPRYSNQPQHFGDGTRLSIL.

The chain recombines TRBV7-9 with TRBJ2-7; TRBD1 aligns across 9 bases. J lost 2 bases, V lost 5 bases, and 4 bases had no gene match. Germline CDR1 SEHNR, CDR2 FQNEAQ (reference sequence). The CDR3 consists of 14 residues. The CDR3 region is CASSGRTGAYEQYF. In nucleotides, the CDR3 is TGTGCCAGCAGCGGTCGGACAGGGGCCTACGAGCAGTACTTC.

V gene TRBV3-1 (or the pseudogene TRBV3-2) combines with J gene TRBJ1-3; D is uncertain. Germline-derived CDR1 and CDR2 are LGHDT and YNNKEL (reference sequence). The CDR3 is 14 amino acids. V was shortened by 4 bases and J by 4 bases, with 11 bases between the two germline ends. The CDR3 protein is CASSPTVGGNTIYF. The CDR3 DNA follows: TGTGCCAGCAGCCCCACGGTGGGCGGAAACACCATATATTTT.

This chain uses TRBV13 with TRBJ2-5, with D unclear. The germline gives CDR1 PRHDT, CDR2 FYEKMQ (reference sequence). The CDR3 contains 14 residues. Between the trimmed V and J ends, which lost 3 bases and 4 bases, there was a span of 12 bases. The CDR3 DNA reads as TGTGCCAGCAGCTTCCGCGTGCTGGGAGAGACCCAGTACTTC. It translates to CASSFRVLGETQYF.

This clone was observed a single time. The CDR3 protein is CASSHRLAGLYLAKNIQYF. CDR3 bases: TGCGCCAGCAGTCACAGGCTAGCGGGACTATATCTAGCCAAAAACATTCAGTACTTC. The chain uses TRBV23-1 and TRBJ2-4, with 9 positions matching TRBD2. TRBV23-1 carries the ORF label, with uncertain function. The V gene end was trimmed by 3 bases and the J gene end by 0 bases; junction bases not matched to a gene: 12. The CDR3 length is 19 residues.

This chain uses TRBV6-4 with TRBJ1-2; possibly TRBD1 for D (5 bases). The CDR3 length is 15 residues. Germline CDR1 reads MRHNA; CDR2 reads SNTAGT. V lost 4 bases, J lost 5 bases, and 17 bases lay in between. The CDR3 sequence is CASSASQGSGYGYTF. The CDR3 region has the DNA TGTGCCAGCAGTGCATCCCAGGGATCGGGTTATGGCTACACCTTC.

Details on this clone: In the same sample, other DNA sequences code for this CDR3. The genes are TRBV19 and TRBJ2-1; tentatively, D is TRBD2 (6 bases). This CDR3 contains 12 residues. The germline V and J ends were trimmed by 3 bases and 7 bases, with 7 bases remaining between them. The germline V gene has CDR1 LNHDA and CDR2 SQIVND (reference sequence). This CDR3 reads CASSIGGNEQFF. CDR3 bases: TGTGCCAGTAGTATCGGAGGGAATGAGCAGTTCTTC.

The CDR3 region has the DNA TGTGCCAGCAGTTCCCATGGGAGCACTGAAGCTTTCTTT. Amino acids: CASSSHGSTEAFF. V is TRBV7-9 and J is TRBJ1-1, with D unresolved. The germline CDR1 and CDR2 sequences are SEHNR and FQNEAQ (reference sequence). Deletions cut 6 bases from V and 4 bases from J, with 12 bases between. This CDR3 is built from 13 residues. The full variable domain, in which reference TRBV7-9 and TRBJ1-1 provide the parts outside the CDR3, is DTGVSQNPRHKITKRGQNVTFRCDPISEHNRLYWYRQTLGQGPEFLTYFQNEAQLEKSRLLSDRFSAERPKGSFSTLEIQRTEQGDSAMYLCASSSHGSTEAFFGQGTRLTVV.

V is TRBV27 and J is TRBJ2-7; 7 bases match TRBD1. This CDR3 contains 16 residues. CDR1 and CDR2 (germline): MNHEY, SMNVEV (reference sequence). V was clipped by 9 bases and J by 1 base; unmatched bases: 15. In DNA, the CDR3 is TGTGCCAGTTCATTATTCAGGGGGATCTTTTCCTACGAGCAGTACTTC. Amino acids: CASSLFRGIFSYEQYF.

The chain carries TRBV29-1 and TRBJ2-7; TRBD2 is a possible D gene (6 bases). Germline loops: CDR1 SQVTM, CDR2 ANQGSEA. The CDR3 is 13 residues long. The germline V and J ends were trimmed by 4 bases and 0 bases, with 10 bases remaining between them. In DNA, the CDR3 is TGCAGCGTTGTGGGGGGTATCTCCTACGAGCAGTACTTC. It codes for CSVVGGISYEQYF.